These T cell receptor beta chains were read from a single sample in a study of cytomegalovirus exposure and HLA in healthy donors. Measured with immunoSEQ multiplex PCR; TCRdb has only the in-frame clones, and not every one. The profile covers about 200,000 clones, with about 80% appearing a single time and about 1% taken by the ten largest. Material: PBMCs. The receptor set was obtained from a woman aged 40 to 50 in good health and CMV-seronegative. Each CDR3 is given with its conserved first and last residue. The order of the fields is CDR3 protein, CDR3 DNA, J gene, V gene, clone size, D gene. A D gene is named only where the DNA matches it firmly. The size of a clone is reported for some rows only, either as once, few or many, or as a class for expanded clones.

CDR3 protein: CASSPGQGNNQPQHF; CDR3 DNA: TGTGCCAGCAGCCCAGGACAGGGTAACAATCAGCCCCAGCATTTT; J gene: TRBJ1-5; V gene: TRBV7-9; clone size: .; D gene: TRBD1
CDR3 protein: CASSPLTGVGTEAFF; CDR3 DNA: TGTGCCAGCAGCCCGTTGACAGGGGTGGGCACTGAAGCTTTCTTT; J gene: TRBJ1-1; V gene: TRBV7-8; clone size: once; D gene: TRBD1
CDR3 protein: CASSQRQGANTEAFF; CDR3 DNA: TGCGCCAGCAGCCAGCGACAGGGGGCGAACACTGAAGCTTTCTTT; J gene: TRBJ1-1; V gene: TRBV5-1; clone size: .; D gene: TRBD1
CDR3 protein: CASSRTGTSGRGETQYF; CDR3 DNA: TGTGCCAGCAGCCGTACCGGGACTAGCGGGCGTGGCGAGACCCAGTACTTC; J gene: TRBJ2-5; V gene: TRBV7-2; clone size: .; D gene: TRBD2
CDR3 protein: CASSQEIARGSKEQFF; CDR3 DNA: TGCGCCAGCAGCCAAGAAATCGCGAGGGGGAGCAAAGAGCAGTTCTTC; J gene: TRBJ2-1; V gene: TRBV4-1; clone size: .; D gene: .
CDR3 protein: CASSQERLMNTGELFF; CDR3 DNA: TGCGCCAGCAGCCAAGAGCGCCTTATGAACACCGGGGAGCTGTTTTTT; J gene: TRBJ2-2; V gene: TRBV4-1; clone size: .; D gene: .
CDR3 protein: CASSLSGYGYTF; CDR3 DNA: TGTGCCAGCAGCTTATCCGGCTATGGCTACACCTTC; J gene: TRBJ1-2; V gene: TRBV11-3; clone size: .; D gene: .
CDR3 protein: CAWSVGGHGYTF; CDR3 DNA: TGTGCCTGGAGTGTGGGAGGGCATGGCTACACCTTC; J gene: TRBJ1-2; V gene: TRBV30; clone size: .; D gene: .
CDR3 protein: CATSGSPQETQYF; CDR3 DNA: TGTGCCACCAGCGGGAGCCCACAAGAGACCCAGTACTTC; J gene: TRBJ2-5; V gene: TRBV25-1; clone size: once; D gene: TRBD2
CDR3 protein: CASSPETSGYNEQFF; CDR3 DNA: TGTGCCAGCAGCCCCGAGACTAGCGGGTACAATGAGCAGTTCTTC; J gene: TRBJ2-1; V gene: TRBV7-2; clone size: .; D gene: TRBD2
CDR3 protein: CASSSPGTGYGYTF; CDR3 DNA: TGTGCCAGCAGTTCTCCCGGGACAGGGTATGGCTACACCTTC; J gene: TRBJ1-2; V gene: TRBV27; clone size: .; D gene: TRBD1
CDR3 protein: CASSPQGGAYNEQLF; CDR3 DNA: TGTGCCAGCAGCCCCCAGGGCGGGGCCTACAATGAGCAGCTCTTC; J gene: TRBJ2-1; V gene: TRBV27; clone size: .; D gene: .
CDR3 protein: CATSTQGLPYEQYF; CDR3 DNA: TGTGCCACCAGCACCCAGGGTTTACCCTACGAGCAGTACTTC; J gene: TRBJ2-7; V gene: TRBV15; clone size: .; D gene: .
CDR3 protein: CAYNRDSYGYTF; CDR3 DNA: TGTGCCTACAACCGGGACAGCTATGGCTACACCTTC; J gene: TRBJ1-2; V gene: TRBV30; clone size: .; D gene: TRBD1
CDR3 protein: CAWSNPLEAFF; CDR3 DNA: TGTGCCTGGAGTAACCCACTTGAAGCTTTCTTT; J gene: TRBJ1-1; V gene: TRBV30; clone size: .; D gene: .
CDR3 protein: CASSYSRRLNTEAFF; CDR3 DNA: TGTGCCAGCAGTTACTCGAGGAGGTTGAACACTGAAGCTTTCTTT; J gene: TRBJ1-1; V gene: TRBV6-5; clone size: .; D gene: .
CDR3 protein: CASSQDLVGISNYGYTF; CDR3 DNA: TGCGCCAGCAGCCAAGATTTAGTCGGGATTTCCAACTATGGCTACACCTTC; J gene: TRBJ1-2; V gene: TRBV4-3; clone size: medium-sized; D gene: .
CDR3 protein: CATTPYGRDTEAFF; CDR3 DNA: TGTGCCACCACGCCCTATGGGAGGGACACTGAAGCTTTCTTT; J gene: TRBJ1-1; V gene: TRBV6-6; clone size: .; D gene: .
CDR3 protein: CASRGQNYGYTF; CDR3 DNA: TGTGCCAGCAGGGGACAGAACTATGGCTACACCTTC; J gene: TRBJ1-2; V gene: TRBV25-1; clone size: .; D gene: TRBD1
CDR3 protein: CASTRSGSGYGYTF; CDR3 DNA: TGTGCCAGCACCAGGTCGGGCAGCGGCTATGGCTACACCTTC; J gene: TRBJ1-2; V gene: TRBV5-4; clone size: .; D gene: .
CDR3 protein: CSVSSVFTQASGRVNEQFF; CDR3 DNA: TGCAGCGTTTCCAGCGTCTTTACTCAGGCTAGCGGGAGGGTCAATGAGCAGTTCTTC; J gene: TRBJ2-1; V gene: TRBV29-1; clone size: .; D gene: TRBD2
CDR3 protein: CAISGRWGGGDNEQFF; CDR3 DNA: TGTGCCATCAGTGGCCGGTGGGGAGGGGGGGACAATGAGCAGTTCTTC; J gene: TRBJ2-1; V gene: TRBV10-3; clone size: .; D gene: .
CDR3 protein: CASGETGSWETQYF; CDR3 DNA: TGTGCCAGTGGGGAAACAGGGAGCTGGGAGACCCAGTACTTC; J gene: TRBJ2-5; V gene: TRBV19; clone size: .; D gene: .
CDR3 protein: CASSPPGSYEQYF; CDR3 DNA: TGTGCCAGCAGCCCCCCCGGCTCCTACGAGCAGTACTTC; J gene: TRBJ2-7; V gene: TRBV7-2; clone size: few; D gene: .